The source of this T cell receptor (beta chain) is a study of regulatory T cells in long-lasting Graves disease. Libraries of TCR beta came from iRepertoire HTBI primers plus Arm-PCR of CDR3 regions. TCRdb called the multiplex PCR reads again in MiXCR, with one record for every CDR3 protein. The data show roughly 500,000 distinct CDR3 sequences, with approximately 15% seen just once and more than 8.5% held by the top ten. This clonotype has just a few counts. J lost 4 bases, V lost 3 bases, and 10 bases had no gene match. CDR1 and CDR2 from the germline V gene are SGHTA and FQGNSA. The CDR3 totals 17 residues. The time point: newly diagnosed GD, antithyroid drugs for less than 3 months. The TCR library used RNA extracted from PBMCs. The same data also contributed to another study, on T cells in Graves' hyperthyroidism and ophthalmopathy. That work states: Investigators excluded patients with uncontrolled infection, other autoimmune disease, pregnancy or lactation.

This receptor was identified in a man aged 25 to 40 with Graves disease. The rearrangement joins TRBV7-2 to TRBJ1-2; 11 bases match TRBD1. The input for sequencing was peripheral blood mononuclear cells (PBMCs), taken at new diagnosis, from a patient treated with antithyroid drugs. Written as DNA, the CDR3 is TGTGCCAGCAGCTTGGTCTATTTGGGACAGGGGGGCTATGGCTACACCTTC. Protein sequence: CASSLVYLGQGGYGYTF. Looking up the rest from reference TRBV7-2 and TRBJ1-2 gives the full variable domain: GAGVSQSPSNKVTEKGKDVELRCDPISGHTALYWYRQSLGQGLEFLIYFQGNSAPDKSGLPSDRFSAERTGGSVSTLTIQRTQQEDSAVYLCASSLVYLGQGGYGYTFGSGTRLTVV.